The 28 T cell receptor beta chains in this list originate from one sample, sequenced in a study of T-cell memory formation after mild COVID-19. TCRdb independently ran MiXCR on the 5' RACE reads; one entry per CDR3 protein. This repertoire shows 85,000 to 130,000 distinct CDR3 sequences, approximately 13% found once; its top ten account for 27%. Sequencing was performed on PBMCs or a T cell subset sorted from them (not recorded which). The receptors stem from an adult woman who had mild COVID-19 (a few samples of this study predate the infection). Cell type and time point are not known.

This clonotype was detected many times. V and J are TRBV4-2 and TRBJ2-7; 10 positions match TRBD2. This CDR3 has 16 residues. Germline V gene lookup returns CDR1 LGHNA and CDR2 YNFKEQ. Trimming at V came to 0 bases and at J to 6 bases, leaving 8 bases not matched to a gene. For the CDR3, the DNA is TGTGCCAGCAGCCAAGATATCCCTAGCGGGAGCTCCGAGCAGTACTTC. Its translation: CASSQDIPSGSSEQYF.

The gene calls are TRBV7-9 and TRBJ2-3, with D tentatively TRBD1 (6 bases). This CDR3 has 15 amino acids. Per germline, CDR1 SEHNR and CDR2 FQNEAQ (reference sequence). V was trimmed by 2 bases and J by 0 bases, leaving 9 bases between them. Written as DNA, the CDR3 is TGTGCCAGCAGCTTACCGGACAGAAGCACAGATACGCAGTATTTT. This codes for CASSLPDRSTDTQYF.

J is TRBJ2-7 and V is TRBV29-1, with 9 bases fitting TRBD1. Germline V gene sequence: CDR1 SQVTM, CDR2 ANQGSEA. V trimming: 2 bases; J trimming: 3 bases; junction bases outside the gene matches: 11. The CDR3 is made up of 16 amino acids. In DNA form, the CDR3 reads TGCAGCGTTGAAAGTGGTCAGGGGGACAGGGACTACGAGCAGTACTTC. Translating it yields CSVESGQGDRDYEQYF.

This clonotype was detected ten times or more. The chain is built from TRBV29-1 and TRBJ2-7; TRBD2 might be the D (6 bases). CDR3 length: 14 amino acids. Germline CDR1 is SQVTM and CDR2 is ANQGSEA. V was shortened by 5 bases and J by 1 base, with 15 bases between the two germline ends. The CDR3 loop reads CSVKPGTGSYEQYF. The CDR3, as DNA: TGCAGCGTTAAGCCCGGGACTGGATCCTACGAGCAGTACTTC.

The chain employs TRBV4-2 and TRBJ2-1; D possibly corresponds to TRBD1 (5 bases). V was clipped by 0 bases and J by 9 bases, with 15 bases between them. CDR1 and CDR2 from the germline V gene are LGHNA and YNFKEQ. The CDR3 spans 15 residues. CDR3 sequence: CASSQDSWTTSEQFF. The CDR3 DNA sequence: TGTGCCAGCAGCCAAGATTCATGGACAACCAGTGAGCAGTTCTTC.

This clonotype came up a few times. The J gene is TRBJ2-1, the V gene TRBV19; D remains unclear. V gave up 4 bases and J gave up 0 bases, with 7 bases separating them. The CDR3 sequence is 14 residues long. Germline V CDR1 and CDR2: LNHDA, SQIVND (reference sequence). CDR3 residues: CASSTQSSYNEQFF. The DNA of the CDR3 is TGTGCCAGTAGTACCCAGAGCTCCTACAATGAGCAGTTCTTC.

This clonotype occurred a few times. CDR3 region: CASSQDPLGTGELFF. As DNA, the CDR3 is TGCGCCAGCAGCCAAGACCCCCTGGGGACCGGGGAGCTGTTTTTT. The genes are TRBV4-1 and TRBJ2-2; D is ambiguous. V was shortened by 0 bases and J by 5 bases, with 10 bases between the two germline ends. CDR1 and CDR2 (germline): MGHRA, YSYEKL. The CDR3 is made up of 15 amino acids.

The chain uses TRBV7-2 and TRBJ1-1, with D possibly being TRBD1 (5 bases). Germline CDR1 and CDR2: SGHTA and FQGNSA. The CDR3 length is 15 residues. Trimming took 5 bases from V and 5 from J, leaving 18 bases between them. The CDR3 DNA reads TGTGCCAGCAGCCCGGATCCGGGACTGGGTACTGAAGCTTTCTTT. This sequence encodes CASSPDPGLGTEAFF.

The sample holds many counts of this clonotype. The chain has TRBV5-6 and TRBJ2-5, with D unclear. The CDR3 runs 11 residues. V lost 1 base to trimming and J lost 2 bases, with 0 bases between them. Germline lookup yields CDR1 SGHDT and CDR2 YYEEEE. The CDR3 nucleotides read TGTGCCAGCAGCTTGCAAGAGACCCAGTACTTC. Its protein is CASSLQETQYF. The full variable domain, in which reference TRBV5-6 and TRBJ2-5 provide the parts outside the CDR3, is DAGVTQSPTHLIKTRGQQVTLRCSPKSGHDTVSWYQQALGQGPQFIFQYYEEEERQRGNFPDRFSGHQFPNYSSELNVNALLLGDSALYLCASSLQETQYFGPGTRLLVL.

This clonotype was observed a few times. The chain uses TRBV6-5 and TRBJ2-2; 8 bases fit TRBD1. The V and J ends lost 6 bases and 1 base, in that order; junction bases with no gene match: 1. The CDR3 loop spans 14 amino acids. Germline values: CDR1 MNHEY, CDR2 SVGAGI. The CDR3 DNA reads TGTGCCAGCAGGGACAGGGAGAACACCGGGGAGCTGTTTTTT. Residues: CASRDRENTGELFF.

V usage is TRBV14 and J usage is TRBJ1-1, with D unclear. V was shortened by 4 bases and J by 2 bases, with 11 bases between the two germline ends. Germline V gene lookup returns CDR1 SGHDN and CDR2 FVKESK. The CDR3 sequence is 14 residues long. As DNA, the CDR3 is TGTGCCAGCAGCCGGCGACCGGCTAACACTGAAGCTTTCTTT. Encoded protein: CASSRRPANTEAFF.

V is TRBV7-2 and J is TRBJ2-5; D may be TRBD1 (5 bases). V lost 1 base and J 6 bases, leaving 18 bases between the germline ends. Germline V gene data show CDR1 as SGHTA and CDR2 as FQGNSA. The CDR3 has 16 amino acids. The CDR3 is CASSLGLDTGVKTQYF. The CDR3 nucleotides read TGTGCCAGCAGCTTAGGGCTGGACACCGGAGTGAAGACCCAGTACTTC.

This clonotype was observed at least ten times. The chain couples TRBV29-1 to TRBJ2-3; the match to TRBD2 covers 10 bases. The germline V gene has CDR1 SQVTM and CDR2 ANQGSEA. The length of the CDR3 is 16 residues. Losses at the gene ends were 1 base for V and 0 bases for J; bases not matched to a gene: 4. This CDR3 reads CSVEGLTSGSTDTQYF. CDR3 DNA sequence: TGCAGCGTTGAAGGCCTGACTAGCGGGAGCACAGATACGCAGTATTTT.

This clonotype was picked up many times. The chain links TRBV5-1 to TRBJ2-7; 8 bases match TRBD1. Germline V lookup: CDR1 SGHRS, CDR2 YFSETQ. The CDR3 runs 14 residues. Trimming at V came to 2 bases and at J to 4 bases, leaving 5 bases not matched to a gene. In DNA, the CDR3 is TGCGCCAGCAGCTTTACAGGGGGTTCGTACGAGCAGTACTTC. Its translation is CASSFTGGSYEQYF. Combining the CDR3 with reference TRBV5-1 and TRBJ2-7 gives the whole variable domain KAGVTQTPRYLIKTRGQQVTLSCSPISGHRSVSWYQQTPGQGLQFLFEYFSETQRNKGNFPGRFSGRQFSNSRSEMNVSTLELGDSALYLCASSFTGGSYEQYFGPGTRLTVT.

Only a few counts were recorded for this clonotype. J is TRBJ2-1 and V is TRBV29-1; 13 bases fit TRBD2. Per the germline V gene, CDR1 is SQVTM and CDR2 is ANQGSEA. This CDR3 spans 15 amino acids. The trim removed 1 base at V and 5 bases at J, leaving 2 bases unmatched. CDR3 protein: CSVEGTSGSNNEQFF. DNA for the CDR3: TGCAGCGTTGAAGGGACTAGCGGGAGTAACAATGAGCAGTTCTTC.

The rearrangement links TRBV7-9 to TRBJ2-2; 9 bases are shared with TRBD2. The CDR3 extends over 16 amino acids. The V gene end was trimmed by 2 bases and the J gene end by 7 bases; junction bases not matched to a gene: 8. The V gene's germline CDR1 is SEHNR and CDR2 FQNEAQ (reference sequence). In DNA form, the CDR3 reads TGTGCCAGCAGCTTATTCGCGGGAGGGCCAATCGGGGAGCTGTTTTTT. This encodes CASSLFAGGPIGELFF.

V and J are TRBV6-5 and TRBJ2-5, with a weak D call TRBD2 (5 bases). The V and J ends lost 0 bases and 1 base respectively, with 9 bases between them. This CDR3 region has 15 residues. From germline, CDR1 is MNHEY and CDR2 SVGAGI. The CDR3 loop reads CASSYSRGLQETQYF. The CDR3 DNA reads TGTGCCAGCAGTTACTCGAGAGGACTCCAAGAGACCCAGTACTTC.

The chain is built from TRBV11-3 and TRBJ2-5; 9 bases are a match to TRBD1. Germline CDR1 reads SGHNT; CDR2 reads YENEEA. CDR3 length equals 14 residues. V gave up 5 bases and J gave up 5 bases; unmatched junction bases: 6. The CDR3 sequence is CASSAGQGLETQYF. Written as DNA, the CDR3 is TGTGCCAGCAGCGCCGGACAGGGGTTGGAGACCCAGTACTTC. Supplemented by reference TRBV11-3 and TRBJ2-5, the full variable domain reads EAGVVQSPRYKIIEKKQPVAFWCNPISGHNTLYWYLQNLGQGPELLIRYENEEAVDDSQLPKDRFSAERLKGVDSTLKIQPAELGDSAVYLCASSAGQGLETQYFGPGTRLLVL.

The table lists this clonotype with many counts. This CDR3 is CASSSYGGRYNEQFF. As DNA, the CDR3 is TGTGCCAGTAGCTCTTATGGGGGGAGGTACAATGAGCAGTTCTTC. The rearrangement links TRBV19 to TRBJ2-1; a weak D match, TRBD2 (6 bases). The CDR3 length is 15 residues. The V and J ends lost 6 bases and 4 bases respectively, with 16 bases between them. The germline V gene encodes CDR1 LNHDA and CDR2 SQIVND (reference sequence).

This clonotype appeared a few times. This rearrangement joins TRBV29-1 to TRBJ2-7, with D possibly being TRBD2 (6 bases). V lost 4 bases to trimming and J lost 1 base, with 8 bases between them. The germline V gene encodes CDR1 SQVTM and CDR2 ANQGSEA. The CDR3 contains 12 residues. The CDR3 protein is CSVGEVSYEQYF. Here the CDR3 DNA reads TGCAGCGTTGGGGAGGTGTCCTACGAGCAGTACTTC.

This clonotype was picked up many times. This chain's CDR3 is CASSQRQGTEAFF. The CDR3 coding sequence is TGTGCCAGCAGCCAAAGACAGGGCACTGAAGCTTTCTTT. V usage is TRBV4-2 and J usage is TRBJ1-1; the match to TRBD1 covers 7 bases. The CDR3 is made up of 13 amino acids. Losses at the gene ends were 2 bases for V and 4 bases for J; bases not matched to a gene: 1. CDR1 and CDR2 from the germline V gene are LGHNA and YNFKEQ.

The chain recombines TRBV12-3 or TRBV12-4 with TRBJ2-7; D possibly corresponds to TRBD1 (6 bases). V was shortened by 4 bases and J by 4 bases, with 8 bases between the two germline ends. This CDR3 has 12 residues. DNA of the CDR3: TGTGCCAGCAGTTACAGGGAGTACGAGCAGTACTTC. Its protein is CASSYREYEQYF.

In its sample, this clonotype was seen a few times. The rearrangement joins TRBV12-3 or TRBV12-4 to TRBJ2-7; 12 bases line up with TRBD2. V lost 6 bases and J lost 6; bases outside the gene matches: 3. The CDR3 consists of 13 residues. CDR3: CASRGLAGPEQYF. CDR3 DNA sequence: TGTGCCAGCAGAGGACTAGCGGGACCCGAGCAGTACTTC.

This clonotype was observed a handful of times. This chain joins TRBV29-1 and TRBJ2-1; D may be TRBD1 (5 bases). This CDR3 has 14 amino acids. V lost 1 base, J lost 7 bases, and 14 bases lay in between. Germline loops: CDR1 SQVTM, CDR2 ANQGSEA. The CDR3 spells CSVEGRGSNNEQFF. CDR3 DNA sequence: TGCAGCGTTGAAGGTAGGGGTAGCAATAATGAGCAGTTCTTC.

This clonotype was detected a few times. This chain links TRBV3-1 with TRBJ2-3; D remains ambiguous. Deletions cut 4 bases from V and 3 bases from J, with 8 bases between. The germline gives CDR1 LGHDT, CDR2 YNNKEL (reference sequence). CDR3 length equals 13 residues. The CDR3, as DNA: TGTGCCAGCAGCCTTCTAGGTACAGATACGCAGTATTTT. It encodes CASSLLGTDTQYF.

The chain couples TRBV12-3 or TRBV12-4 to TRBJ2-2; 10 nucleotides agree with TRBD1. After removal of 6 bases from V and 6 bases from J, the junction contained 16 bases not matched to a gene. The CDR3 consists of 18 residues. The CDR3 here is CASSFQLRDRGDPGELFF. The CDR3 coding sequence is TGTGCCAGCAGCTTTCAACTTCGGGACAGGGGAGACCCCGGGGAGCTGTTTTTT.

This clonotype has ten or more counts. The chain combines TRBV20-1 with TRBJ1-1; D perhaps matches TRBD1 (5 bases). Between the trimmed V and J ends, which lost 2 bases and 2 bases, there was a span of 12 bases. Germline V gene lookup returns CDR1 DFQATT and CDR2 SNEGSKA (reference sequence). CDR3 length equals 14 residues. CDR3 sequence (DNA): TGCAGTGCTAGACCGGGGGGGTCAAACACTGAAGCTTTCTTT. This gives the protein CSARPGGSNTEAFF.

The chain recombines TRBV9 with TRBJ2-3; D ambiguous. Trimming pared 6 bases from V and 2 bases from J, leaving 13 bases between. This CDR3 has 14 amino acids. From germline, CDR1 is SGDLS and CDR2 YYNGEE. CDR3 sequence (DNA): TGTGCCAGCACTCCAGGTGCCAACACAGATACGCAGTATTTT. Translated, it gives CASTPGANTDTQYF.